Presented here are 9 T cell receptor beta chains from one specimen sequenced in a study of regulatory T cells in long-lasting Graves disease. The sample's time point: newly diagnosed GD, antithyroid drugs for less than 3 months. PBMCs provided the RNA from which the TCR library was made. For TCR beta, libraries came from iRepertoire HTBI primers and Arm-PCR of CDR3 regions. TCRdb recomputed calls from the multiplex PCR reads with MiXCR, one row per CDR3 protein. The sample consists of about 370,000 distinct CDR3 sequences, around 15% of them appearing once. Here the sequenced sample was peripheral blood mononuclear cells (PBMCs), taken at new diagnosis, from a patient treated with antithyroid drugs. Every receptor here comes from a female donor with Graves disease.

This clonotype came up many times. The chain carries TRBV28 and TRBJ1-5; no reliable D call. Germline CDR1 is MDHEN and CDR2 is SYDVKM. The CDR3 is 14 amino acids. Trimming took off 7 bases at V and 3 bases at J, with 13 bases between the two ends. Here the CDR3 reads CASTTVRFNQPQHF. For the CDR3, the DNA is TGTGCCAGCACTACGGTTCGATTCAATCAGCCCCAGCATTTT.

This clonotype was recorded at least ten times. This chain joins TRBV28 and TRBJ1-1, with TRBD1 matching over 8 bases. The CDR3 contains 15 residues. Germline assignment: CDR1 MDHEN and CDR2 SYDVKM. V dropped 6 bases and J dropped 0; count of bases not matched to a gene: 6. The CDR3 DNA reads as TGTGCCAGCAGGGTCCAGGACAGGGTGAACACTGAAGCTTTCTTT. It codes for CASRVQDRVNTEAFF.

At least ten counts were recorded for this clonotype. The rearrangement links TRBV20-1 to TRBJ2-1; no firm D call. Trimming took 6 bases from V and 2 from J, leaving 20 bases between them. CDR3 length equals 16 residues. Looked up from germline, CDR1 is DFQATT and CDR2 is SNEGSKA (reference sequence). CDR3 amino acids: CSADEIDGSTYNEQFF. The CDR3 DNA follows: TGCAGTGCGGACGAAATCGACGGAAGTACCTACAATGAGCAGTTCTTC.

As regards this clonotype: The CDR3 ends on some other residue instead of the conserved phenylalanine or tryptophan, so this is likely a read error. The genes are TRBV12-3 or TRBV12-4 and TRBJ1-1; unclear D gene. The V gene lost 2 bases and the J gene lost 3 bases, with 22 bases spanning the gap. CDR3 length equals 18 residues. The CDR3 bases are TGTGCCAGCAGTTTAAGGGCTAATGCTCAGCGGGAGGACACTGAAGCTTTCGTT. It codes for CASSLRANAQREDTEAFV.

Worth noting for this clonotype: This may be a read error: a much more frequent sequence differs by one nucleotide. The rearrangement links TRBV7-2 to TRBJ1-4; D might be TRBD1 (6 bases). CDR3 length equals 18 residues. Germline V gene sequence: CDR1 SGHTA, CDR2 FQGNSA. CDR3 residues: CASIPRSQLTGINERLFF. CDR3 nucleotide sequence: TGTGCCAGCATCCCCCGGTCCCAATTGACAGGAATTAATGAAAGACTGTTTTTT.

This clonotype was counted many times. Relative to the germline gene, one junction end is altered; a read error may explain this. The gene calls are TRBV2 and TRBJ2-7; 14 nucleotides line up with TRBD2. This CDR3 is built from 14 residues. Germline CDR1 reads SNHLY; CDR2 reads FYNNEI. In DNA, the CDR3 is TGTGCCAGCAGTGTCGGACTAGCGGGAGGCGGATATCCCTTC. This translates into CASSVGLAGGGYPF.

This clonotype was seen at least ten times. The V and J genes are TRBV20-1 and TRBJ2-7, with 8 bases fitting TRBD2. The CDR3 is 11 residues long. The ends lost 5 bases at V and 6 bases at J; junction bases unmatched: 3. In germline, CDR1 is DFQATT, CDR2 SNEGSKA (reference sequence). The CDR3 is CSAAGGGEQYF. The DNA of the CDR3 is TGCAGTGCTGCCGGGGGGGGCGAGCAGTACTTC.

This clonotype was found many times. The rearrangement uses TRBV9 and TRBJ2-5, with 15 bases matching TRBD2. After removal of 4 bases from V and 4 bases from J, the junction contained 2 bases not matched to a gene. CDR1 SGDLS and CDR2 YYNGEE come from the germline V gene. This CDR3 is built from 15 residues. This CDR3 reads CASSPGLAGGETQYF. CDR3 sequence (DNA): TGTGCCAGCAGCCCGGGACTAGCGGGAGGAGAGACCCAGTACTTC.

Many counts were recorded for this clonotype. The chain has TRBV20-1 and TRBJ1-5; the D gene is possibly TRBD1 (5 bases). Germline V gives CDR1 DFQATT, CDR2 SNEGSKA (reference sequence). Trimming left V 3 bases short and J 3 bases short, with 12 bases between. The CDR3 sequence is 14 residues long. CDR3 sequence reads: CSASYRQPNQPQHF. DNA for the CDR3: TGCAGTGCTAGTTACCGACAGCCCAATCAGCCCCAGCATTTT.